Listed below are T cell receptor beta chains from one sample, sequenced in a study of identical twins. TCRdb independently ran MiXCR on the 5' RACE reads; one entry per CDR3 protein. The data show 400,000 to 500,000 distinct CDR3 sequences, 18% seen once. The sample comprised naive T cells sorted from blood. These receptors were obtained from a man over 45 in good health. Both conserved end residues are part of each CDR3. Fields, in order: J gene, V gene, D gene, clone size, CDR3 protein, CDR3 DNA. The D gene is left open where the match is weak. For some rows the clone size is stated as once, few or many, or as a class when expanded; others skip it.

TRBJ2-4 TRBV2 NA many CASSDGSSGKNIQYF TGTGCCAGCAGTGATGGCAGTAGCGGTAAAAACATTCAGTACTTC
TRBJ2-1 TRBV24-1 NA NA CATETVGGEQFF TGTGCCACCGAGACCGTTGGCGGTGAGCAGTTCTTC
TRBJ1-3 TRBV7-9 TRBD1 many CASSSSLDRRYF TGTGCCAGCAGCTCGTCCTTGGACAGGAGATATTTT
TRBJ2-5 TRBV2 TRBD2 NA CASSGGTSGRLHGETQYF TGTGCCAGCAGTGGCGGGACTAGCGGGAGGCTACATGGAGAGACCCAGTACTTC
TRBJ1-6 TRBV7-2 NA NA CASSAQIRGSNSPLHF TGTGCCAGCAGCGCCCAAATCAGGGGTAGCAATTCACCCCTCCACTTT
TRBJ1-1 TRBV4-3 NA many CASSQVTNTEAFF TGCGCCAGCAGCCAAGTCACGAACACTGAAGCTTTCTTT
TRBJ2-5 TRBV18 NA NA CASSPPLGIETQYF TGTGCCAGCTCACCACCCCTAGGGATCGAGACCCAGTACTTC
TRBJ2-5 TRBV7-8 NA few CASRGRGKETQYF TGTGCCAGCAGGGGCAGAGGGAAAGAGACCCAGTACTTC
TRBJ2-3 TRBV20-1 NA few CSARRRAGHTDTQYF TGCAGTGCTAGACGGCGGGCGGGGCACACAGATACGCAGTATTTT
TRBJ2-5 TRBV7-2 TRBD2 few CASSLASGGVQTQYF TGTGCCAGCAGCTTAGCTAGCGGGGGCGTCCAGACCCAGTACTTC
TRBJ2-1 TRBV9 TRBD2 NA CASSSRLAGGREQFF TGTGCCAGCAGCTCCAGACTAGCGGGAGGGAGGGAGCAGTTCTTC
TRBJ2-1 TRBV7-8 NA NA CASSATRPLAYNEQFF TGTGCCAGCAGCGCAACTAGACCCCTAGCATACAATGAGCAGTTCTTC
TRBJ2-5 TRBV29-1 NA many CSVEGRGVETQYF TGCAGCGTTGAAGGACGCGGCGTAGAGACCCAGTACTTC
TRBJ1-5 TRBV6-6 NA few CASSIRGRQPQHF TGTGCCAGCAGTATCAGGGGAAGGCAGCCCCAGCATTTT
TRBJ2-5 TRBV7-2 TRBD2 NA CASSSNPGLAGGDF TGTGCCAGCAGCTCCAACCCGGGACTAGCGGGGGGTGACTTC
TRBJ1-5 TRBV20-1 NA many CSARDLQEWNQPQHF TGCAGTGCTAGAGATTTGCAGGAATGGAATCAGCCCCAGCATTTT
TRBJ1-2 TRBV5-5 NA many CASSPGGYGYTF TGTGCCAGCAGCCCGGGCGGCTATGGCTACACCTTC
TRBJ2-7 TRBV7-2 NA NA CASSLNYVYEQYF TGTGCCAGCAGCCTAAATTATGTCTACGAGCAGTACTTC
TRBJ2-2 TRBV12-3/TRBV12-4 NA NA CASSLRGIVTGELFF TGTGCCAGCAGTTTACGAGGGATTGTCACCGGGGAGCTGTTTTTT
TRBJ2-7 TRBV4-2 NA NA CASSQGKSYEQYF TGTGCCAGCAGCCAAGGGAAATCCTACGAGCAGTACTTC
TRBJ1-2 TRBV7-9 NA NA CASSLKGKNGYTF TGTGCCAGCAGCTTGAAGGGGAAGAATGGCTACACCTTC
TRBJ2-1 TRBV21-1 NA few CASSKEQGTPWVEQFF TGTGCCAGCAGCAAAGAGCAGGGTACTCCCTGGGTAGAGCAGTTCTTC
TRBJ2-7 TRBV20-1 TRBD2 many CSARDLSRGDREQYF TGCAGTGCTAGAGATCTCTCGCGGGGGGACCGCGAGCAGTACTTC
TRBJ2-7 TRBV5-4 TRBD2 few CASSLGLAESYEQYF TGTGCCAGCAGCTTGGGGCTAGCGGAATCCTACGAGCAGTACTTC
TRBJ2-5 TRBV24-1 TRBD1 many CATSPGQVQETQYF TGTGCCACCAGTCCCGGACAGGTTCAAGAGACCCAGTACTTC
TRBJ2-5 TRBV10-3 TRBD2 few CAISEVSGRETQYF TGTGCCATCAGTGAAGTTAGCGGGAGGGAGACCCAGTACTTC
TRBJ2-2 TRBV11-3 TRBD2 many CASSSPAEVSVSGGRTGELFF TGTGCCAGCAGCTCTCCCGCCGAGGTTTCTGTTAGCGGGGGTCGCACCGGGGAGCTGTTTTTT
TRBJ1-1 TRBV7-9 NA few CASSRIRGGRVVTEAFF TGTGCCAGCAGCCGAATCCGGGGGGGGAGGGTAGTCACTGAAGCTTTCTTT
TRBJ2-7 TRBV3-1 NA NA CASSQASGVYEQYF TGTGCCAGCAGCCAGGCCTCAGGGGTCTACGAGCAGTACTTC
TRBJ1-4 TRBV5-1 TRBD1 many CASSQGQGNEKLFF TGCGCCAGCAGCCAGGGACAGGGGAACGAAAAACTGTTTTTT
TRBJ2-1 TRBV19 NA many CASSLFGLRGTEGYNEQFF TGTGCCAGTAGCCTCTTTGGGCTGAGGGGGACCGAGGGCTACAATGAGCAGTTCTTC
TRBJ2-5 TRBV12-3/TRBV12-4 TRBD2 NA CASSFVSSGGETQYF TGTGCCAGCAGTTTCGTGTCTAGCGGGGGTGAGACCCAGTACTTC
TRBJ2-1 TRBV5-5 TRBD2 many CASSLWLAGRNEQFF TGTGCCAGCAGCTTGTGGCTAGCGGGAAGGAATGAGCAGTTCTTC
TRBJ2-7 TRBV20-1 TRBD1 NA CSANAGTGNYYEQYF TGCAGTGCAAACGCCGGGACAGGTAACTACTACGAGCAGTACTTC
TRBJ2-1 TRBV15 NA many CATSRGNEQFF TGTGCCACCAGCAGAGGGAATGAGCAGTTCTTC
TRBJ2-7 TRBV27 TRBD1 few CASSPTDRVYEQYF TGTGCCAGCAGTCCCACCGACAGGGTCTACGAGCAGTACTTC
TRBJ1-4 TRBV5-4 NA NA CASSLEGLGPNEKLFF TGTGCCAGCAGCTTGGAGGGGCTCGGGCCTAATGAAAAACTGTTTTTT
TRBJ2-7 TRBV4-2 TRBD1 NA CASSNTGASEQYF TGTGCCAGCAGCAATACAGGGGCATCCGAGCAGTACTTC
TRBJ2-1 TRBV5-1 NA few CASSLDSVNTYNEQFF TGCGCCAGCAGCTTGGATAGCGTCAACACCTACAATGAGCAGTTCTTC
TRBJ1-4 TRBV6-5 NA few CASSHGRATNEKLFF TGTGCCAGCAGTCACGGACGAGCAACTAATGAAAAACTGTTTTTT
TRBJ2-5 TRBV6-5 NA NA CASSYGILETQYF TGTGCCAGCAGTTACGGGATTTTAGAGACCCAGTACTTC
TRBJ2-1 TRBV6-5 TRBD2 many CASSYSKSGRQFF TGTGCCAGCAGTTACAGTAAGAGCGGGAGGCAGTTCTTC
TRBJ2-1 TRBV10-3 TRBD2 NA CAISQPGLAGGRGVNDQFF TGTGCCATCAGTCAACCGGGACTAGCGGGAGGGAGAGGGGTGAATGATCAGTTCTTC
TRBJ2-2 TRBV10-3 NA NA CAISRDSFTGELFF TGTGCCATCAGCCGGGACTCCTTCACCGGGGAGCTGTTTTTT
TRBJ2-2 TRBV5-1 NA NA CASSTLGELFF TGCGCCAGCAGCACCCTCGGGGAGCTGTTTTTT
TRBJ1-2 TRBV28 NA few CASSLVERPNYGYTF TGTGCCAGCAGTTTAGTGGAGAGGCCTAACTATGGCTACACCTTC
TRBJ2-7 TRBV7-2 NA NA CASSFSTQDTAPYEQYF TGTGCCAGCAGCTTTTCTACCCAGGATACGGCCCCCTACGAGCAGTACTTC